These T cell receptor beta chains were read from a single sample in a study of OX40 agonist ivuxolimab in advanced cancers. Profiling relied on immunoSEQ multiplex PCR, and the TCRdb table lists in-frame clones only, not all of them. The data show some 48,000 clones, more than 65% seen once. The sample consisted of CD4+ or CD8+ T cells sorted from blood, taken in a trial of the OX40 agonist ivuxolimab. The receptors were gathered from an adult with an advanced solid tumor such as melanoma, head and neck, liver or kidney cancer. Each CDR3 is given with its conserved first and last residue. D genes are given only for firm matches. The size entry is marked missing in some rows and otherwise reads once, few, many or a size class.

v_call	d_call	clone_size	j_call	cdr3_aa	cdr3_nt
TRBV30	TRBD1	-	TRBJ2-5	CAWSWGQGSETQYF	TGTGCCTGGAGTTGGGGACAGGGGAGTGAGACCCAGTACTTC
TRBV12-5	-	-	TRBJ1-6	CASAFSTGNSPLHF	TGTGCTAGTGCCTTTTCTACTGGGAATTCACCCCTCCACTTT
TRBV4-2	TRBD2	-	TRBJ2-1	CASSQVGLAGGPNSYNEQFF	TGTGCCAGCAGCCAAGTCGGACTAGCGGGAGGACCTAACTCCTACAATGAGCAGTTCTTC
TRBV6-1	TRBD2	-	TRBJ2-7	CASRSGTSVYYEQYF	TGTGCCAGCAGATCCGGGACTAGCGTTTACTACGAGCAGTACTTC
TRBV6-5	-	-	TRBJ1-5	CASSRGKDQPQHF	TGTGCCAGCTCCCGGGGGAAAGATCAGCCCCAGCATTTT
TRBV12-5	TRBD1	few	TRBJ1-5	CASGQRTGDQPQHF	TGTGCTAGTGGTCAAAGGACAGGGGACCAGCCCCAGCATTTT
TRBV5-1	TRBD2	-	TRBJ2-5	CASSPSGGKEETQYF	TGCGCCAGCAGCCCGAGCGGGGGTAAAGAAGAGACCCAGTACTTC
TRBV5-8	-	once	TRBJ1-5	CASSLRRLSNQPQHF	TGTGCCAGCAGCCTGAGACGGCTTAGCAATCAGCCCCAGCATTTT
TRBV5-1	-	-	TRBJ2-3	CASSLGGALTDTQYF	TGCGCCAGCAGCCTGGGGGGGGCCCTCACAGATACGCAGTATTTT
TRBV4-1	TRBD1	few	TRBJ1-2	CASSPGQGGRRLNYGYTF	TGCGCCAGCAGCCCAGGCCAAGGGGGCAGGAGACTAAACTATGGCTACACCTTC
TRBV27	-	-	TRBJ2-5	CASSFPWGSNVQETQYF	TGTGCCAGCAGTTTCCCCTGGGGCTCCAACGTCCAGGAGACCCAGTACTTC
TRBV5-1	-	-	TRBJ1-1	CASSLTQGVRNTEAFF	TGCGCCAGCAGCTTGACCCAGGGCGTCCGGAACACTGAAGCTTTCTTT
TRBV6-5	-	-	TRBJ1-2	CASSYRASYGYTF	TGTGCCAGCAGTTACAGGGCGTCCTATGGCTACACCTTC
TRBV18	TRBD2	-	TRBJ2-5	CASSLGTKETQYF	TGTGCCAGCTCACTCGGGACTAAGGAGACCCAGTACTTC
TRBV11-2	-	-	TRBJ2-7	CASSPERGSYEQYF	TGTGCCAGCAGCCCAGAGAGGGGGTCCTACGAGCAGTACTTC
TRBV2	-	-	TRBJ2-5	CASRSGLPQYF	TGTGCCAGCAGGTCTGGTCTCCCTCAGTACTTC
TRBV10-2	-	-	TRBJ2-6	CASSDRAGANVLTF	TGCGCCAGCAGTGACAGGGCTGGGGCCAACGTCCTGACTTTC
TRBV5-6	TRBD2	-	TRBJ2-1	CASRSGTSGGNSYNEQFF	TGTGCCAGCAGATCCGGGACTAGCGGGGGGAACTCCTACAATGAGCAGTTCTTC
TRBV5-1	TRBD2	-	TRBJ2-5	CASSLGSGETQYF	TGCGCCAGCAGCTTGGGTAGCGGGGAGACCCAGTACTTC
TRBV6-6	TRBD1	-	TRBJ1-2	CASSRGTDHGYTF	TGTGCCAGCAGCCGAGGGACAGACCATGGCTACACCTTC
TRBV6-4	-	-	TRBJ2-3	CASSVGGAVDTQYF	TGTGCCAGCAGTGTAGGCGGGGCCGTAGATACGCAGTATTTT
TRBV7-2	-	-	TRBJ2-3	CASSSSTDTQYF	TGTGCCAGCAGTTCTAGCACAGATACGCAGTATTTT